The following is a TCR beta chain sequence with its context. Its antigen is still unknown. This entry belongs to a study of cytomegalovirus exposure and HLA in healthy donors. Study summary: Sequencing of about 179 million T cells in an earlier analysis found 90 million to 120 million unique TCR beta sequences. The study, taken as a whole, reports: DRB1 showed the most TCR associations and HLA-C the fewest in a later analysis, as rates varied by HLA locus. Donors were assumed by presence/absence analyses to have roughly uniform sequencing depth.

There are 12 residues in the CDR3. Germline CDR1 and CDR2: SEHNR and FQNEAQ (reference sequence). The ends were cut back, 6 bases at V and 0 bases at J, with 5 bases in the middle. A multiplex PCR was run with 60 Vbeta primers and 13 Jbeta primers. Here immunoSEQ multiplex PCR was the method, and the copy in TCRdb shows in-frame clones only, minus some. The sample lists 110,000 or so clones; about four fifths were seen once. The material sequenced was PBMCs. The receptor was isolated from a woman under 40 in good health and CMV-seronegative. The rearrangement uses TRBV7-9 and TRBJ1-1; D remains unclear. As DNA, the CDR3 is TGTGCCAGCAGTCCCATGAACACTGAAGCTTTCTTT. It codes for CASSPMNTEAFF.